The clone carrying this T cell receptor (beta chain) was seen at least ten times. Its antigen is not known. Each cDNA held unique molecular identifiers, and template switching gave it a universal primer site. TCRdb passed the 5' RACE reads through MiXCR, listing each CDR3 protein once. The repertoire consists of 1.5 million to 2 million distinct CDR3 sequences, with less than 40% occurring once and the leading ten covering under 0.35%. This entry belongs to a study of identical twins. Study-level findings and limits: Twin pairs' shared out-of-frame alpha sequences were enriched in low generation probability. In beta out-of-frame sequences, the excess sharing between twins was weaker.

The origin of this receptor is a newborn girl in good health. Sequencing used cord blood.

Here the CDR3 reads CATRRLVGEQFF. As DNA, the CDR3 is TGTGCCACGCGACGACTAGTTGGGGAGCAGTTCTTC. This chain links TRBV2 with TRBJ2-1; D perhaps matches TRBD2 (6 bases). The germline V and J ends were trimmed by 10 bases and 10 bases, with 17 bases remaining between them. Germline CDR1 and CDR2: SNHLY and FYNNEI. There are 12 residues in the CDR3.